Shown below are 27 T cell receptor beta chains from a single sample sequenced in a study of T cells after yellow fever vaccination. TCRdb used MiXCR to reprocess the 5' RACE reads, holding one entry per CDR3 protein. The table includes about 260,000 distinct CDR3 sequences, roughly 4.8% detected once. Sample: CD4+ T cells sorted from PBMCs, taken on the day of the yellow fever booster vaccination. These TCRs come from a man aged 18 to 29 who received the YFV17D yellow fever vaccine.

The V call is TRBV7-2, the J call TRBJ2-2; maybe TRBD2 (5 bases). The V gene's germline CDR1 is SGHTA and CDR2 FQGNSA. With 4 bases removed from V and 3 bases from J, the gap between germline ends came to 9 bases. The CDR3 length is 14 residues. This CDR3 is CASSSTRDTGELFF. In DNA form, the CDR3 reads TGTGCCAGCAGCTCAACTAGGGACACCGGGGAGCTGTTTTTT.

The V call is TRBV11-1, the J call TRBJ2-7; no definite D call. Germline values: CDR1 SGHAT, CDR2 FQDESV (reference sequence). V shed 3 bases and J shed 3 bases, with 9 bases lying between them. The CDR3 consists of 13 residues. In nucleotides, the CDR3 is TGTGCCAGCAGCTTTGGCCAGCTCTACGAGCAGTACGTC. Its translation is CASSFGQLYEQYV.

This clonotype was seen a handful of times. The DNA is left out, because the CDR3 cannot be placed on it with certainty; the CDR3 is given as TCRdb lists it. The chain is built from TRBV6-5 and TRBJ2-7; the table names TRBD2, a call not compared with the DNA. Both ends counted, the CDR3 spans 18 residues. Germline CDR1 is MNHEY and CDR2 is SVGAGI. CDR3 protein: CASSSSGQARLSGYEQYF.

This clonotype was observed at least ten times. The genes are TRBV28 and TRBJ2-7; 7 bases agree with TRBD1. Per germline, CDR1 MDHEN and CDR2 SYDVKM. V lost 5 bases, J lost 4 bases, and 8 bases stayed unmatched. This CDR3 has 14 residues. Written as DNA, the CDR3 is TGTGCCAGCAGTGGGACCGGGACAGTATACGAGCAGTACGTC. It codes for CASSGTGTVYEQYV.

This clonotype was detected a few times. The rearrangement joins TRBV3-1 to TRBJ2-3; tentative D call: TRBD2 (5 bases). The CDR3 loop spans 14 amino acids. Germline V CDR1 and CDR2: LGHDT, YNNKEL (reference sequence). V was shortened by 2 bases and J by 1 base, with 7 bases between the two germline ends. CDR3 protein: CASSQTGGTDTQYF. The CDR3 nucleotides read TGTGCCAGCAGCCAAACCGGGGGCACAGATACGCAGTATTTT.

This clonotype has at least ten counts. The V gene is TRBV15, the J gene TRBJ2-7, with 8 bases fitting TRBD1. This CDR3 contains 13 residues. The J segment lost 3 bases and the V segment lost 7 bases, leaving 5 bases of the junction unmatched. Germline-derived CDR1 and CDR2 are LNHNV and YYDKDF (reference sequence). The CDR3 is CATTYDRGYEQYF. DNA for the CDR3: TGTGCCACCACCTACGACAGGGGCTACGAGCAGTACTTC.

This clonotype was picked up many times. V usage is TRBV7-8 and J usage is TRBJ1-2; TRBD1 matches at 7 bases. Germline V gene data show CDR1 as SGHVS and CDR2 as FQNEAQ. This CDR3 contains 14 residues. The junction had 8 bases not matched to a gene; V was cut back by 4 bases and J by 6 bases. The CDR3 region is CASSYRTGGNGYTF. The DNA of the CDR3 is TGTGCCAGCAGCTACCGGACAGGAGGAAATGGCTACACCTTC.

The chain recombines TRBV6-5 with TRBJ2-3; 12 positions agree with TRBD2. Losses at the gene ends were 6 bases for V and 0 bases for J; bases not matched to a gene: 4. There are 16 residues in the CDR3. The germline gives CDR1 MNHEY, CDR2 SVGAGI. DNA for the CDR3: TGTGCCAGCAGGCGCGGGACTAGCGGGAGCACAGATACGCAGTATTTT. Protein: CASRRGTSGSTDTQYF.

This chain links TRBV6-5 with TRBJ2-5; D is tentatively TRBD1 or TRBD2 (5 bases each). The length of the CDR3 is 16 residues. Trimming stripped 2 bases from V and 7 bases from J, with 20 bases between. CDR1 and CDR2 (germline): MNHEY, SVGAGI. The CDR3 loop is CASSYLTNRDVWTQYF. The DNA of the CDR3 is TGTGCCAGCAGTTACCTTACCAACCGGGACGTATGGACCCAGTACTTC.

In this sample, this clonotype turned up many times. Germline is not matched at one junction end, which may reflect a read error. The CDR3 DNA reads as TGTGCCAGCAGCTTGGAGGGGGCGGAGACCCAGTACTTC. The encoded protein is CASSLEGAETQYF. The chain uses TRBV5-1 and TRBJ2-5; D is possibly TRBD1 (7 bases). Germline-derived CDR1 and CDR2 are SGHRS and YFSETQ. The CDR3 loop spans 13 amino acids.

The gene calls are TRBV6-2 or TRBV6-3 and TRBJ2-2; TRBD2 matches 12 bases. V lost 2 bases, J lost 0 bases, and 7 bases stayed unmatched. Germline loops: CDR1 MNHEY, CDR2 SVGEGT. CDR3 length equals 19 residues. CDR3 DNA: TGTGCCAGCAGTTACCCACTAGCGGGGGGTCCGGCGAACACCGGGGAGCTGTTTTTT. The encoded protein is CASSYPLAGGPANTGELFF.

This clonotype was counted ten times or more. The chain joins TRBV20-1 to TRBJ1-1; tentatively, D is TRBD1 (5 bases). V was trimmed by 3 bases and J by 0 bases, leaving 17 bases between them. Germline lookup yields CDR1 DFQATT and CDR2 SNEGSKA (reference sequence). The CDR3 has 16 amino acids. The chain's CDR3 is CSASPGGGEVNTEAFF. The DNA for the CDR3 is TGCAGTGCTAGCCCCGGGGGGGGGGAGGTGAACACTGAAGCTTTCTTT.

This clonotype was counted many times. The CDR3 nucleotides read TGTGCCAGCAGTTCGTACGGGACAGCCACCTACGAGCAGTACTTC. This sequence encodes CASSSYGTATYEQYF. The chain combines TRBV6-5 with TRBJ2-7, with TRBD1 matching 7 bases. The CDR3 sequence is 15 residues long. The germline V gene has CDR1 MNHEY and CDR2 SVGAGI. After removal of 4 bases from V and 2 bases from J, the junction contained 8 bases not matched to a gene.

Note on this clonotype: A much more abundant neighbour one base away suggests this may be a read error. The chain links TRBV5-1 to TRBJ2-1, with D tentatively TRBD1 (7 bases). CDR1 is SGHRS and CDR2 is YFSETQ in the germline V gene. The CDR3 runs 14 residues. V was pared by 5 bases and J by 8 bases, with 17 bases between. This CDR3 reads CASSSTPGGYEQFF. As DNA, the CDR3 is TGCGCCAGCAGTTCGACCCCAGGGGGGTATGAGCAGTTCTTC.

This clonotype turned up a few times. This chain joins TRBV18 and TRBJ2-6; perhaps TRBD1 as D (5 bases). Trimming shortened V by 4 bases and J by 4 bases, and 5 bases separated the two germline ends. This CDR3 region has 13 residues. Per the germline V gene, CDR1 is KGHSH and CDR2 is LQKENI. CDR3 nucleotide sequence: TGTGCCAGCTCACGGACAGGGGCCAACGTCCTGACTTTC. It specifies CASSRTGANVLTF.

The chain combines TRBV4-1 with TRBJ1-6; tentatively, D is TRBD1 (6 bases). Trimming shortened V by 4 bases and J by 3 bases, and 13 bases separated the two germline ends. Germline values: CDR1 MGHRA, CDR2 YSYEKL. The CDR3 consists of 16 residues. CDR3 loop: CASSLDRTFYNSPLHF. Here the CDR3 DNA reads TGCGCCAGCAGCCTCGACAGGACTTTCTATAATTCACCCCTCCACTTT.

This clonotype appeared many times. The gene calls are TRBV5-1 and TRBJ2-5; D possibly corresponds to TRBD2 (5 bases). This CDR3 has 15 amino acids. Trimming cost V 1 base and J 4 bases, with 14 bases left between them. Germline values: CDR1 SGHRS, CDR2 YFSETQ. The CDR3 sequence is CASSLNTPSLETQYF. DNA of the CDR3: TGCGCCAGCAGCTTGAATACTCCTAGCCTAGAGACCCAGTACTTC.

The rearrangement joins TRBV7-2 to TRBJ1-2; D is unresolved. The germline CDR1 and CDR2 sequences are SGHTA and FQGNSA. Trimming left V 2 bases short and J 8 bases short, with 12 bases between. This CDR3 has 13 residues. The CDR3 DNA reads TGTGCCAGCAGCTTATCCCGCCTCGGGGGCTACACCTTC. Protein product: CASSLSRLGGYTF. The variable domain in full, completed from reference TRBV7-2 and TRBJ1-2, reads GAGVSQSPSNKVTEKGKDVELRCDPISGHTALYWYRQSLGQGLEFLIYFQGNSAPDKSGLPSDRFSAERTGGSVSTLTIQRTQQEDSAVYLCASSLSRLGGYTFGSGTRLTVV.

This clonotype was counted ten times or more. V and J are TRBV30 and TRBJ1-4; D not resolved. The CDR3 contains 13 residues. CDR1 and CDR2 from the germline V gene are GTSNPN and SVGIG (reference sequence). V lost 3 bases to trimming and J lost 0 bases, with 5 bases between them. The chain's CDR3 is CAWRGATNEKLFF. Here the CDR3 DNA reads TGTGCCTGGAGGGGAGCAACTAATGAAAAACTGTTTTTT.

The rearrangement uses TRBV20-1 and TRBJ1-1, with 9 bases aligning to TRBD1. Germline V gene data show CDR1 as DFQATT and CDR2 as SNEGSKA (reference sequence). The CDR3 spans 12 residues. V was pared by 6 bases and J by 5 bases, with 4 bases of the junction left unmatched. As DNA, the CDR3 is TGCAGTGCCACAGGGGGCATAACTGAAGCTTTCTTT. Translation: CSATGGITEAFF.

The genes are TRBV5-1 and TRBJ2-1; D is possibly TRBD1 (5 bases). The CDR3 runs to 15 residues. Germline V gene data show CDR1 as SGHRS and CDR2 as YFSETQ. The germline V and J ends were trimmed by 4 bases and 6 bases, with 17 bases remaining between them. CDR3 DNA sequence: TGCGCCAGCAGCCCGGAGACAGAAGTATTCAATGAGCAGTTCTTC. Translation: CASSPETEVFNEQFF.

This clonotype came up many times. This chain's CDR3 is CASRGSTANTGELFF. Written as DNA, the CDR3 is TGTGCCAGCAGGGGGTCGACAGCTAACACCGGGGAGCTGTTTTTT. The rearrangement links TRBV2 to TRBJ2-2, with D maybe TRBD1 (5 bases). Trimming shortened V by 6 bases and J by 2 bases, and 13 bases separated the two germline ends. The CDR3 contains 15 residues. CDR1 is SNHLY and CDR2 is FYNNEI in the germline V gene.

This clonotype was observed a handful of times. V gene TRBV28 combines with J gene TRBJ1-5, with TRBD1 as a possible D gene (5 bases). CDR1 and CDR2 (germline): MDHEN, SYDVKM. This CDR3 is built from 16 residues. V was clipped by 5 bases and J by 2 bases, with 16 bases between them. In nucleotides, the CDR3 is TGTGCCAGCAGTCGCCAGTCGGGGGTACGCAATCAGCCCCAGCATTTT. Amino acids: CASSRQSGVRNQPQHF.

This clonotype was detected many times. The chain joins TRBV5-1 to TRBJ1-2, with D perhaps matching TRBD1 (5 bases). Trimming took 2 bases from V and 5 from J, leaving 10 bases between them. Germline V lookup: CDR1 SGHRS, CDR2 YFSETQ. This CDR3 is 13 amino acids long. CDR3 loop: CASSFQGGYGYTF. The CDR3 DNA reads TGCGCCAGCAGCTTCCAGGGCGGGTATGGCTACACCTTC.

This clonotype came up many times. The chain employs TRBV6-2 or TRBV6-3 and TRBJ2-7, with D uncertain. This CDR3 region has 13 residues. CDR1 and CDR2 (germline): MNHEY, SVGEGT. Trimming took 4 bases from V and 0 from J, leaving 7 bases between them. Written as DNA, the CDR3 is TGTGCCAGCAGTTTCTACGTCTCCTACGAGCAGTACTTC. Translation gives CASSFYVSYEQYF.

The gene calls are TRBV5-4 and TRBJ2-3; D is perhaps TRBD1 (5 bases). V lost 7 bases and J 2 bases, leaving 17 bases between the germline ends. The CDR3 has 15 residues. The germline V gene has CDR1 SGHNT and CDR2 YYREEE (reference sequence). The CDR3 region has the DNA TGTGCCAGCCAGGTCCTGGACACTTTCACAGATACGCAGTATTTT. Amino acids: CASQVLDTFTDTQYF.

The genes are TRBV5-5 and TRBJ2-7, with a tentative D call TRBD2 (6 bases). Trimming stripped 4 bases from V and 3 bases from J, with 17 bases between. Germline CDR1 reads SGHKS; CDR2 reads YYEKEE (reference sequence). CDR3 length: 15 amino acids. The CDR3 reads CASSRNNGGNYEQYV. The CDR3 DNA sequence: TGTGCCAGCAGCCGAAACAATGGGGGGAACTACGAGCAGTACGTC.